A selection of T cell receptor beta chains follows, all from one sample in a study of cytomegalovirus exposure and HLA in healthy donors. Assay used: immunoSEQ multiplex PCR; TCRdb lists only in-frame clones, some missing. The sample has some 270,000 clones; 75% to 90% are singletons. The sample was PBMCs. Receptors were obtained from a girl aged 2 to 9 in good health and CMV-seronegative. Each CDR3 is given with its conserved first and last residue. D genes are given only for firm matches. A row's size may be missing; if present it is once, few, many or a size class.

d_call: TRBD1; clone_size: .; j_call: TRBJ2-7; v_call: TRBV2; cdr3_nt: TGTGCCAGCATCCCGGACAGGGAATACGAGCAGTACTTC; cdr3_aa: CASIPDREYEQYF
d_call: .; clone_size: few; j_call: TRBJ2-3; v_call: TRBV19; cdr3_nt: TGTGCCAGTAGCCCTAGCATCGGCGGAGATACGCAGTATTTT; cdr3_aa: CASSPSIGGDTQYF
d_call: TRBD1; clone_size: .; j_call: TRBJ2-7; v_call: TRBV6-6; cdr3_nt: TGTGCCAGCAGTTACGGTCCGGGACAGGGGGACTACGAGCAGTACTTC; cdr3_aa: CASSYGPGQGDYEQYF
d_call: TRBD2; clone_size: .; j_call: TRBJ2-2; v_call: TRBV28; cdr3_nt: TGTGCCACCTCAACTAGCGGGGACACCGGGGAGCTGTTTTTT; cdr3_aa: CATSTSGDTGELFF
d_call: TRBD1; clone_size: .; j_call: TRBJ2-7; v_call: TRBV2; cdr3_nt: TGTGCCAGCAGTAGGGGGCCGGCGAAGTACTTC; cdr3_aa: CASSRGPAKYF
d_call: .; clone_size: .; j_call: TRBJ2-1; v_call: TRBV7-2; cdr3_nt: TGTGCCAGCAGCTTACCCCCTAGTCATAATGAGCAGTTCTTC; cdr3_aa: CASSLPPSHNEQFF
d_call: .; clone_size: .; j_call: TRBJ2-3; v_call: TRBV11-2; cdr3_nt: TGTGCCAGCAGCTTACCCTCCCTTCGCAACACGGATACGCAGTATTTT; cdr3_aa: CASSLPSLRNTDTQYF
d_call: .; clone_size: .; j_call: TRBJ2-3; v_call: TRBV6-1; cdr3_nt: TGTGCCAGCAGTGAATATATACAGGGCGCTCCTACAGATACGCAGTATTTT; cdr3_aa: CASSEYIQGAPTDTQYF
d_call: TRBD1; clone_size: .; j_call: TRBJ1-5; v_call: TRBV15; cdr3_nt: TGTGCCACCAGCAGAGTCTGGCAGGGGGGTCAGCCCCAGCATTTT; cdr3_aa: CATSRVWQGGQPQHF
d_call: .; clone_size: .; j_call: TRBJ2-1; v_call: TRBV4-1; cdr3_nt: TGCGCCAACAGCCAAGGATCAGTCATCTATGAGCAGTTCTTC; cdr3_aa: CANSQGSVIYEQFF
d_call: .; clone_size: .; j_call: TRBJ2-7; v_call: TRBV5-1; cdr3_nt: TGCGCCAGCAGCTTGGTGGACAGCAACTCCTACGAGCAGTACTTC; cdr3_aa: CASSLVDSNSYEQYF
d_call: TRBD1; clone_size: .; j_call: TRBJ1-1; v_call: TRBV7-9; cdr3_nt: TGTGCCAGCAGCTTAGTCACAGGGGCGATCACTGAAGCTTTCTTT; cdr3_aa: CASSLVTGAITEAFF
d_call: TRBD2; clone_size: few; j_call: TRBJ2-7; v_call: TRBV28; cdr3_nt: TGTGCCAGCAGCAGACTAGCGGGAGTGTACGAGCAGTACTTC; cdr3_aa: CASSRLAGVYEQYF
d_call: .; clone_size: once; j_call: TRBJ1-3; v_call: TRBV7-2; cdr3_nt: TGTGCCAGCAGCTTAGCGTTGGTGAGAAGAAACACCATATATTTT; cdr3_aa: CASSLALVRRNTIYF
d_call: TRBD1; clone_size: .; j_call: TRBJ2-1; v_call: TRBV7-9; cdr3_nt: TGTGCCAGCAGCTCTGGACAGGGGGGAAATGAGCAGTTCTTC; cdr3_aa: CASSSGQGGNEQFF
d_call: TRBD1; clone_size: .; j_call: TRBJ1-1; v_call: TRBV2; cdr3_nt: TGTGCCAGCAGCGTCAGGGGGACTGAAGCTTTCTTT; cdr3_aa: CASSVRGTEAFF
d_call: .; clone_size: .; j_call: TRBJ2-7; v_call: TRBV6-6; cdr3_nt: TGTGCCAGCAGTTACTCCAGGGCCTACGAGCAGTACTTC; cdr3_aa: CASSYSRAYEQYF
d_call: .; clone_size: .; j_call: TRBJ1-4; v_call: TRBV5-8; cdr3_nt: TGTGCCAGCCGGAGTGAAAAACTGTTTTTT; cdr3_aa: CASRSEKLFF
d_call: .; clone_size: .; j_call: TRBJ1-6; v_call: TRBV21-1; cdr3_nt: TGTGCCAGCAGCAAAGAGACAATGAGCTCCTATAATTCACCCCTCCACTTT; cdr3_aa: CASSKETMSSYNSPLHF
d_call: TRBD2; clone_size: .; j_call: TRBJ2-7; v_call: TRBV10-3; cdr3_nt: TGTGCCATCAGCGGACTAGCGGGAGGGAACCTTTACGAGCAGTACTTC; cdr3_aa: CAISGLAGGNLYEQYF
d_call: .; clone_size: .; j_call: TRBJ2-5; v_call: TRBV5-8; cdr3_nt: TGTGCCAGCAGCTTCGAAGAGACCCAGTACTTC; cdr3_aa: CASSFEETQYF
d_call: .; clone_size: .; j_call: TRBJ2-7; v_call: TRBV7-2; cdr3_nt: TGTGCCAGCAGCTTAGCGCTAGCGACCGCCCACGAGCAGTACTTC; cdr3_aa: CASSLALATAHEQYF
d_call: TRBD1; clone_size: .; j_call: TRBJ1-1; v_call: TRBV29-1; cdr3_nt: TGCAGCGTTGAAGACACAGGGGGTGCGGACACTGAAGCTTTCTTT; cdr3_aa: CSVEDTGGADTEAFF
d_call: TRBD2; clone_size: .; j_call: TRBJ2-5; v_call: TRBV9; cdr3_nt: TGTGCCAGCAGCCCCGGGACTAGCGATCAAGAGACCCAGTACTTC; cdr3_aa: CASSPGTSDQETQYF
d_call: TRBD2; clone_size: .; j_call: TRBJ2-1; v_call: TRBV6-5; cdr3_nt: TGTGCCAGCAGTTACCAGACTAGCGGGAACAATGAGCAGTTCTTC; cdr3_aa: CASSYQTSGNNEQFF
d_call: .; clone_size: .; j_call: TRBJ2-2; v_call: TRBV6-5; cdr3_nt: TGTGCCAGCAGTCGGGGTACCGGGGAGCTGTTTTTT; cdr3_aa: CASSRGTGELFF
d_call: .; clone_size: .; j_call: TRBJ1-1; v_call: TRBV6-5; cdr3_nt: TGTGCCAGCAGTTACTCCCGGGGGTTTGGTGAAGCTTTCTTT; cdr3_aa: CASSYSRGFGEAFF
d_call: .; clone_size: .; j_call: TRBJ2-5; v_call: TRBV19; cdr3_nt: TGTGCCAGCTCCGGGCAGGGTTGGGAGACCCAGTACTTC; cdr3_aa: CASSGQGWETQYF
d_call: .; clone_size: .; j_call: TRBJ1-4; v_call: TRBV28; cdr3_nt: TGTGCCAGCAGTTCCGCGCGTGAAAAACTGTTTTTT; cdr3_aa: CASSSAREKLFF
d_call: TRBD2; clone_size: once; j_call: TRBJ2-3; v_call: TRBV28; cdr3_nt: TGTGCCAGCAGTACACCGGCCGGGACTAGTGTGCCTCACAACAAGTATTTT; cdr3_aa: CASSTPAGTSVPHNKYF
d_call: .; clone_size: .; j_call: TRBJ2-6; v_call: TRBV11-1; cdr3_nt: TGTGCCAGCAGCTTGAATGGAGGGGCGGGGGCCAACGTCCTGACTTTC; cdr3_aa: CASSLNGGAGANVLTF
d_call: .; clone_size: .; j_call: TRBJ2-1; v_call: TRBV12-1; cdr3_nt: TGTGCCGTCTCCGCCTCTCAGGGTTTGGTGAATGAGCAGTTCTTC; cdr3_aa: CAVSASQGLVNEQFF
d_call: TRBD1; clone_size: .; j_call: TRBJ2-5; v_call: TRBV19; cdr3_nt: TGTGCCAGTACCGAGACAGGGGTAGAGACCCAGTACTTC; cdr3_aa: CASTETGVETQYF
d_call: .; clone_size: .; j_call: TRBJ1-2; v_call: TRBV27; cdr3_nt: TGTGCCAGCAGTTCAGGACAGAAATATGGCTACACCTTC; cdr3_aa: CASSSGQKYGYTF
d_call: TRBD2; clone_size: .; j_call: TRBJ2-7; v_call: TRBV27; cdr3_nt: TGTGCCAGCAGTCTATCGCTAGCGGGGATAGTCCTCCCCTACGAGCAGTACTTC; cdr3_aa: CASSLSLAGIVLPYEQYF
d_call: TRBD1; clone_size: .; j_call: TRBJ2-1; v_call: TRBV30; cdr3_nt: TGTGCCTGGAGTGTCGGGACAGGGCCCCATTATGAGCAGTTCTTC; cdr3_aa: CAWSVGTGPHYEQFF
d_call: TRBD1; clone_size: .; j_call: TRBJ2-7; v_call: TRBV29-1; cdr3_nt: TGCAGCGTTCTTACGGGACAGGGCCCCTACGAGCAGTACTTC; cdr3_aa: CSVLTGQGPYEQYF
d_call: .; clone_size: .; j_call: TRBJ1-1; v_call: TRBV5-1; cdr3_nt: TGCGCCAGCAGCTTTAAAGGACAGAACACTGAAGCTTTCTTT; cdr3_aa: CASSFKGQNTEAFF
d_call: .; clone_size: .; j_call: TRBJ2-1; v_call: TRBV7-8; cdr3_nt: TGTGCCAGCAGCTTCGACAGTTCCTACAATGAGCAGTTCTTC; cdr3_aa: CASSFDSSYNEQFF
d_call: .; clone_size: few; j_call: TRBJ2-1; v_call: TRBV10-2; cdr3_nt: TGCGCCAGCAGTGAGGACAGAGAGCAGTTCTTC; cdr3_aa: CASSEDREQFF
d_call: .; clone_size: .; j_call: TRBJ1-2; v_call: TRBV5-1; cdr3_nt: TGCGCCAGCGGAGGGGTGGACTATGGCTACACCTTC; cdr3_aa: CASGGVDYGYTF
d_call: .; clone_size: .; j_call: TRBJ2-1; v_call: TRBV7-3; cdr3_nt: TGTGCCAGCAGCTTAAAAGGACTATCCTACAATGAGCAGTTCTTC; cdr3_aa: CASSLKGLSYNEQFF